A selection of T cell receptor beta chains follows, all from one sample in a study of identical twins. TCRdb reprocessed the 5' RACE reads via MiXCR and lists one record per CDR3 protein. Of 550,000 to 700,000 distinct CDR3 sequences in the sample, around 20% are singletons; the top ten hold approximately 4.5%. The same specimen was also included in a second study, on T cells expressing NK-cell markers.

The sample taken for sequencing was PBMCs. These receptors came from a young woman in good health. The CDR3 runs from the conserved cysteine through the conserved F or W. The order of the fields is clone size, V gene, D gene, CDR3 length, J gene, CDR3 DNA, CDR3 protein. D genes are given only for firm matches. Size tells how often a clone was seen (once, few, many) or the class of an expanded clone, and some rows leave it out.

clone size: many; V gene: TRBV27; D gene: TRBD1; CDR3 length: 14; J gene: TRBJ2-3; CDR3 DNA: TGTGCCAGCAGACGCGACAGGGGGCAAGATACGCAGTATTTT; CDR3 protein: CASRRDRGQDTQYF
clone size: .; V gene: TRBV27; D gene: TRBD1; CDR3 length: 14; J gene: TRBJ1-6; CDR3 DNA: TGTGCCAGCAGTCTGACAGGGATGGGTTCACCCCTCCACTTT; CDR3 protein: CASSLTGMGSPLHF
clone size: .; V gene: TRBV5-6; D gene: TRBD2; CDR3 length: 16; J gene: TRBJ2-7; CDR3 DNA: TGTGCCAGCAGCTTGTTAAGCGGGAGGTTTTCCTACGAGCAGTACTTC; CDR3 protein: CASSLLSGRFSYEQYF
clone size: .; V gene: TRBV4-1; D gene: .; CDR3 length: 15; J gene: TRBJ1-2; CDR3 DNA: TGCGCCAGCAGCCCCGACAGAGGTGGCCCTGTCGGCTACACCTTC; CDR3 protein: CASSPDRGGPVGYTF
clone size: many; V gene: TRBV10-3; D gene: TRBD1; CDR3 length: 17; J gene: TRBJ2-3; CDR3 DNA: TGTGCCATCAGTGGGGATACCCGGGACAGAGAGAGGATCAAGCAGTATTTT; CDR3 protein: CAISGDTRDRERIKQYF
clone size: many; V gene: TRBV6-1; D gene: TRBD2; CDR3 length: 15; J gene: TRBJ2-1; CDR3 DNA: TGTGCCAGCACTAATATAGCGGGGGGGCACAATGAGCAGTTCTTC; CDR3 protein: CASTNIAGGHNEQFF
clone size: few; V gene: TRBV7-8; D gene: TRBD2; CDR3 length: 17; J gene: TRBJ2-1; CDR3 DNA: TGTGCCAGCAGCAGATCGATCGCGGGAGGGCCAAGCAATGAGCAGTTCTTC; CDR3 protein: CASSRSIAGGPSNEQFF
clone size: .; V gene: TRBV20-1; D gene: TRBD1; CDR3 length: 11; J gene: TRBJ1-1; CDR3 DNA: TGCAGTGCTCTCCAGGGGGATGAAGCTTTCTTT; CDR3 protein: CSALQGDEAFF
clone size: .; V gene: TRBV7-9; D gene: .; CDR3 length: 15; J gene: TRBJ2-3; CDR3 DNA: TGTGCCAGCAGCGAGACTCGGGACGGCACAGATACGCAGTATTTT; CDR3 protein: CASSETRDGTDTQYF
clone size: few; V gene: TRBV11-2; D gene: .; CDR3 length: 14; J gene: TRBJ1-1; CDR3 DNA: TGTGCCAGCAGCTTAGAACCGGGCGGCACTGAAGCTTTCTTT; CDR3 protein: CASSLEPGGTEAFF
clone size: many; V gene: TRBV15; D gene: .; CDR3 length: 13; J gene: TRBJ2-1; CDR3 DNA: TGTGCCACCAGCAGAGATGGGCACGATGAGCAGTTCTTC; CDR3 protein: CATSRDGHDEQFF
clone size: .; V gene: TRBV7-2; D gene: .; CDR3 length: 15; J gene: TRBJ2-7; CDR3 DNA: TGTGCCAGCAGCTTAGTTGGGCGGGTTACTTACGATAAGTACTTC; CDR3 protein: CASSLVGRVTYDKYF
clone size: .; V gene: TRBV12-3/TRBV12-4; D gene: TRBD2; CDR3 length: 15; J gene: TRBJ2-1; CDR3 DNA: TGTGCCAGCAGTTCCGGGGGAGGGCCTTTTAATGAGCAGTTCTTC; CDR3 protein: CASSSGGGPFNEQFF
clone size: few; V gene: TRBV7-2; D gene: TRBD1; CDR3 length: 15; J gene: TRBJ1-1; CDR3 DNA: TGTGCCAGCAGCCTATCAGGGGGGTCGGTGACTGAAGCTTTCTTT; CDR3 protein: CASSLSGGSVTEAFF
clone size: many; V gene: TRBV12-3/TRBV12-4; D gene: .; CDR3 length: 13; J gene: TRBJ1-1; CDR3 DNA: TGTGCCAGCAGCTTTTCGGTGAACACTGAAGCTTTCTTT; CDR3 protein: CASSFSVNTEAFF
clone size: many; V gene: TRBV20-1; D gene: .; CDR3 length: 14; J gene: TRBJ2-5; CDR3 DNA: TGCAGTGCTAGGGATGGGGCGGGGCGAGAGACCCAGTACTTC; CDR3 protein: CSARDGAGRETQYF
clone size: .; V gene: TRBV7-7; D gene: TRBD2; CDR3 length: 18; J gene: TRBJ2-5; CDR3 DNA: TGTGCTAGCAGCTTAGTCGCCCCGGGACTAGCGGGTTGGGAGACCCAGTACTTC; CDR3 protein: CASSLVAPGLAGWETQYF
clone size: .; V gene: TRBV3-1; D gene: .; CDR3 length: 15; J gene: TRBJ2-7; CDR3 DNA: TGTGCCAGCAGCCTACATATGGACGGCAAAAGTGAGCAGTACTTC; CDR3 protein: CASSLHMDGKSEQYF
clone size: few; V gene: TRBV20-1; D gene: TRBD2; CDR3 length: 14; J gene: TRBJ2-7; CDR3 DNA: TGCAGTGCTAACCTAGCGGGAGCCGGGGGGGAGCAGTACTTC; CDR3 protein: CSANLAGAGGEQYF
clone size: .; V gene: TRBV12-3/TRBV12-4; D gene: .; CDR3 length: 14; J gene: TRBJ2-1; CDR3 DNA: TGTGCCAGCAGTTTACAGGGGATGGGAGCTGAGCAGTTCTTC; CDR3 protein: CASSLQGMGAEQFF
clone size: few; V gene: TRBV7-3; D gene: .; CDR3 length: 16; J gene: TRBJ2-1; CDR3 DNA: TGTGCCAGCAGCTTAAGGCAGGGCCGGATAGTGAATGAGCAGTTCTTC; CDR3 protein: CASSLRQGRIVNEQFF
clone size: .; V gene: TRBV20-1; D gene: .; CDR3 length: 13; J gene: TRBJ1-5; CDR3 DNA: TGCAGTGCCCAGTCGTCAGGGAAACAGCCCCAGCATTTT; CDR3 protein: CSAQSSGKQPQHF
clone size: .; V gene: TRBV7-9; D gene: .; CDR3 length: 13; J gene: TRBJ2-2; CDR3 DNA: TGTGCCAGCAGCTTGGCAGGTCCCCGGGAGCTGTTTTTT; CDR3 protein: CASSLAGPRELFF
clone size: .; V gene: TRBV12-3/TRBV12-4; D gene: .; CDR3 length: 14; J gene: TRBJ2-5; CDR3 DNA: TGTGCCAGCACCTCCAGCGGCTCCGAAGAGACCCAGTACTTC; CDR3 protein: CASTSSGSEETQYF
clone size: .; V gene: TRBV11-2; D gene: TRBD2; CDR3 length: 16; J gene: TRBJ2-7; CDR3 DNA: TGTGCCAGCAGGGGCTTCGGGGAGGGCTTAAGTTACGAGCAGTACTTC; CDR3 protein: CASRGFGEGLSYEQYF
clone size: .; V gene: TRBV6-4; D gene: .; CDR3 length: 12; J gene: TRBJ2-1; CDR3 DNA: TGTGCCAGCAGTCACACTCCGAATGAGCAGTTCTTC; CDR3 protein: CASSHTPNEQFF